These 25 T cell receptor beta chains share one sample of origin, sequenced in a study of blood T cell repertoires in COVID-19. Some clones are missing from TCRdb's copy, which holds only in-frame ones; the method was immunoSEQ multiplex PCR. The sample lists about 280,000 clones, approximately 85% occurring once. The sequenced sample was peripheral blood. The origin of the receptors is a man over 45 with active or convalescent COVID-19.

The chain links TRBV5-1 to TRBJ2-7, with 11 positions matching TRBD1. The CDR3 extends over 16 amino acids. J gave up 7 bases and V 2 bases, and 11 bases lay outside the gene matches. Germline-derived CDR1 and CDR2 are SGHRS and YFSETQ. CDR3 protein: CASSFNSGTGGSEQYF. As DNA, the CDR3 is TGCGCCAGCAGCTTCAACAGCGGGACAGGGGGAAGTGAGCAGTACTTC.

The chain couples TRBV5-4 to TRBJ1-2; tentatively, D is TRBD1 (5 bases). Germline CDR1 and CDR2: SGHNT and YYREEE (reference sequence). The ends were cut back, 9 bases at V and 2 bases at J, with 14 bases in the middle. The CDR3 runs to 13 residues. CDR3 residues: CATFIDSNYGYTF. CDR3 in DNA: TGTGCCACCTTTATAGACAGCAACTATGGCTACACCTTC.

The V and J genes are TRBV5-5 and TRBJ1-2; 8 bases are shared with TRBD1. After removal of 7 bases from V and 3 bases from J, the junction contained 5 bases not matched to a gene. The CDR3 consists of 13 residues. CDR1 and CDR2 (germline): SGHKS, YYEKEE (reference sequence). The CDR3 DNA reads as TGTGCCAGCGCGACGACAGGGGACTATGGCTACACCTTC. Residues: CASATTGDYGYTF.

The chain joins TRBV9 to TRBJ2-3; a possible D gene is TRBD2 (5 bases). The germline CDR1 and CDR2 sequences are SGDLS and YYNGEE. Trimming cost V 0 bases and J 5 bases, with 13 bases left between them. The CDR3 has 15 amino acids. CDR3 nucleotide sequence: TGTGCCAGCAGCGTAGGCGGCGCTGGAGGAGATACGCAGTATTTT. It codes for CASSVGGAGGDTQYF.

This chain links TRBV6-5 with TRBJ1-4, with D possibly matching TRBD1 (6 bases). Germline V gene lookup returns CDR1 MNHEY and CDR2 SVGAGI. This CDR3 has 13 amino acids. With 4 bases removed from V and 8 bases from J, the gap between germline ends came to 11 bases. This CDR3 is CASSSRGVEKLFF. The CDR3 coding sequence is TGTGCCAGCAGTTCCAGGGGAGTGGAAAAACTGTTTTTT.

CDR3 nucleotide sequence: TGCGCCAGCAGCTGGGGTCCAGCGGGGAAGCAAGAGACCCAGTACTTC. It is translated as CASSWGPAGKQETQYF. The rearrangement links TRBV5-1 to TRBJ2-5; 7 bases are shared with TRBD2. Germline CDR1 reads SGHRS; CDR2 reads YFSETQ. The CDR3 runs to 16 residues. Germline trimming cut 3 bases from V and 2 bases from J; bases unmatched to any gene: 10.

This clone has only a few counts. The chain is built from TRBV29-1 and TRBJ1-6; 7 bases map to TRBD1. V was pared by 6 bases and J by 5 bases, with 10 bases of the junction left unmatched. Germline values: CDR1 SQVTM, CDR2 ANQGSEA. The CDR3 runs 15 residues. Here the CDR3 DNA reads TGCAGCGTGAAGGAGGGGGCGACCAATAATTCACCCCTCCACTTT. Its translation is CSVKEGATNNSPLHF.

This rearrangement joins TRBV5-1 to TRBJ2-7, with 7 bases identical to TRBD2. V trimming: 2 bases; J trimming: 3 bases; junction bases outside the gene matches: 8. The CDR3 runs to 15 residues. Germline V gives CDR1 SGHRS, CDR2 YFSETQ. The chain's CDR3 is CASSFSTGGSYEQYF. The DNA of the CDR3 is TGCGCCAGCAGCTTTTCGACGGGAGGTAGCTACGAGCAGTACTTC.

The V and J genes are TRBV2 and TRBJ1-2, with 7 bases lining up with TRBD1. J lost 7 bases, V lost 4 bases, and 12 bases had no gene match. This CDR3 has 15 amino acids. CDR1 is SNHLY, CDR2 FYNNEI, per germline. CDR3 protein: CASSGRQGVGRGYTF. CDR3 DNA sequence: TGTGCCAGCAGTGGGCGACAGGGAGTAGGACGTGGCTACACCTTC.

The chain has TRBV4-1 and TRBJ1-1; TRBD1 matches 9 bases. The V and J ends lost 0 bases and 9 bases, in that order; junction bases with no gene match: 11. Germline CDR1 and CDR2: MGHRA and YSYEKL. This CDR3 has 16 amino acids. CDR3 region: CASSQEKTGGPVKAFF. The CDR3 region has the DNA TGCGCCAGCAGCCAAGAAAAAACAGGGGGCCCGGTAAAAGCTTTCTTT.

The genes are TRBV6-5 and TRBJ1-1; D ambiguous. Germline V gene sequence: CDR1 MNHEY, CDR2 SVGAGI. The ends were cut back, 0 bases at V and 5 bases at J, with 7 bases in the middle. The CDR3 length is 13 residues. As DNA, the CDR3 is TGTGCCAGCAGTTACTCCACAGCTACTGAAGCTTTCTTT. This translates into CASSYSTATEAFF.

The chain recombines TRBV2 with TRBJ1-2; 11 bases match TRBD1. V was pared by 6 bases and J by 6 bases, with 9 bases of the junction left unmatched. This CDR3 contains 15 residues. Germline CDR1 reads SNHLY; CDR2 reads FYNNEI. In DNA, the CDR3 is TGTGCCAGCAGCCCCAGCCGGACAGGGGGCCATGGCTACACCTTC. Translating it yields CASSPSRTGGHGYTF.

The chain combines TRBV25-1 with TRBJ1-2; D ambiguous. The CDR3 consists of 16 residues. V lost 3 bases and J lost 0, with 14 bases in between. Germline CDR1 MGHDK, CDR2 SYGVNS. The CDR3 DNA follows: TGTGCCAGCAGTGATTCCAGGTCTACTGCTAACTATGGCTACACCTTC. Protein product: CASSDSRSTANYGYTF.

The chain recombines TRBV3-1 (or the pseudogene TRBV3-2) with TRBJ1-1; a possible D gene is TRBD1 (5 bases). This CDR3 comprises 18 residues. From germline, CDR1 is LGHDT and CDR2 YNNKEL (reference sequence). V was clipped by 1 base and J by 0 bases, with 18 bases between them. The DNA of the CDR3 is TGTGCCAGCAGCCAAGGCGGGGGTGTCGGAGGAATGAACACTGAAGCTTTCTTT. Its translation: CASSQGGGVGGMNTEAFF.

CDR3 protein: CASGDGLAGFYEQFF. The CDR3 region has the DNA TGCGCCAGCGGAGATGGGCTAGCGGGATTCTATGAGCAGTTCTTC. The chain employs TRBV5-1 and TRBJ2-1; TRBD2 matches at 9 bases. Germline V gene data show CDR1 as SGHRS and CDR2 as YFSETQ. J gave up 8 bases and V 7 bases, and 13 bases lay outside the gene matches. This CDR3 contains 15 residues.

This rearrangement joins TRBV6-5 to TRBJ2-1; 8 bases line up with TRBD1. The germline gives CDR1 MNHEY, CDR2 SVGAGI. The CDR3 runs to 15 residues. The ends lost 2 bases at V and 10 bases at J; junction bases unmatched: 10. The CDR3 here is CASSYEQGVMGEQFF. For the CDR3, the DNA is TGTGCCAGCAGTTACGAACAGGGGGTCATGGGGGAGCAGTTCTTC.

The V call is TRBV6-2 or TRBV6-3, the J call TRBJ2-1, with 8 bases fitting TRBD2. CDR3 length: 15 residues. The V gene's germline CDR1 is MNHEY and CDR2 SVGEGT. The ends lost 4 bases at V and 3 bases at J; junction bases unmatched: 5. DNA of the CDR3: TGTGCCAGCAGTTCTGCGGGAGGAATCTACAATGAGCAGTTCTTC. It translates to CASSSAGGIYNEQFF.

V is TRBV11-2 and J is TRBJ2-2; 9 bases match TRBD1. The CDR3 is 16 residues long. The V gene's germline CDR1 is SGHAT and CDR2 FQNNGV. The trim removed 5 bases at V and 0 bases at J, leaving 4 bases unmatched. The CDR3 sequence is CASSPGQGSNTGELFF. CDR3 nucleotide sequence: TGTGCCAGCAGCCCTGGACAGGGGTCGAACACCGGGGAGCTGTTTTTT.

This rearrangement joins TRBV9 to TRBJ1-2; D not certain. Germline V gene sequence: CDR1 SGDLS, CDR2 YYNGEE. V was cut by 0 bases and J by 2 bases, with 14 bases left in between. CDR3 length equals 16 residues. As DNA, the CDR3 is TGTGCCAGCAGCGTAGCTACGGGGAACACGAACTATGGCTACACCTTC. It is translated as CASSVATGNTNYGYTF.

The chain uses TRBV2 and TRBJ2-2; 12 bases agree with TRBD2. V shed 6 bases and J 8 bases; nucleotides not matched to a gene: 7. CDR3 length: 15 residues. Per germline, CDR1 SNHLY and CDR2 FYNNEI. CDR3 DNA sequence: TGTGCCAGCAGCCTATCTAGCGGGAGGGCGGGGGAGCTGTTTTTT. Residues: CASSLSSGRAGELFF.

The chain has TRBV19 and TRBJ2-7, with 9 bases matching TRBD2. With 6 bases clipped from V and 6 bases from J, the junction kept 9 bases outside the gene matches. There are 14 residues in the CDR3. Germline-derived CDR1 and CDR2 are LNHDA and SQIVND (reference sequence). Written as DNA, the CDR3 is TGTGCCAGTAGCCCCGTAGCGGGAGCCCTCGAGCAGTACTTC. Its protein product is CASSPVAGALEQYF.

The chain joins TRBV6-2 or TRBV6-3 to TRBJ2-5; D is undetermined. This CDR3 comprises 14 residues. The V gene's germline CDR1 is MNHEY and CDR2 SVGEGT. The V end lost 0 bases, the J end lost 2 bases, and 7 bases lay between the germline ends. The CDR3 reads CASSYSELQETQYF. CDR3 nucleotide sequence: TGTGCCAGCAGTTACTCAGAGCTTCAAGAGACCCAGTACTTC.

The V gene is TRBV5-1, the J gene TRBJ2-1, with TRBD2 matching 15 bases. The V and J ends lost 4 bases and 5 bases, in that order; junction bases with no gene match: 7. CDR3 length equals 17 residues. Per the germline V gene, CDR1 is SGHRS and CDR2 is YFSETQ. CDR3 bases: TGCGCCAGCAGCAACGGACTAGCGGGAGGGCCCCACAATGAGCAGTTCTTC. Its protein is CASSNGLAGGPHNEQFF.

This rearrangement joins TRBV3-1 (or the pseudogene TRBV3-2) to TRBJ2-1; TRBD2 is a possible D gene (5 bases). V shed 1 base and J shed 4 bases, with 11 bases lying between them. From germline, CDR1 is LGHDT and CDR2 YNNKEL (reference sequence). The CDR3 is 15 residues long. Written as DNA, the CDR3 is TGTGCCAGCAGCCAAGGGGCGACTATATACAATGAGCAGTTCTTC. Amino acids: CASSQGATIYNEQFF.

This rearrangement joins TRBV7-3 to TRBJ1-5, with unresolved D. Germline CDR1 SGHTA, CDR2 FQGTGA. CDR3 length: 17 residues. The V end lost 1 base, the J end lost 1 base, and 14 bases lay between the germline ends. The CDR3 is CASSLKSGNLSNQPQHF. CDR3 nucleotides: TGTGCCAGCAGCTTAAAGTCGGGGAACTTGAGCAATCAGCCCCAGCATTTT.